The text below deals with one T cell receptor (beta chain). The antigen is undetermined. This sample was taken from a study of T cell responses to AZD1222 COVID-19 vaccine. Study observations and caveats: The reported proportion of spike-specific TCRs targeting unmutated variant regions was nearly half. A rise in Spike-specific TCR breadth and depth followed two AZD1222 doses.

Trimming took 5 bases from V and 4 from J, leaving 6 bases between them. The CDR3 sequence is 13 residues long. Germline V gene lookup returns CDR1 MDHEN and CDR2 SYDVKM. Assay used: immunoSEQ multiplex PCR; TCRdb lists only in-frame clones, some missing. The profile shows about 100,000 clones, about 89% of them singletons. The specimen was peripheral blood, collected on day 0 of MenACWY control vaccination. The chain recombines TRBV28 with TRBJ1-6, with a possible D match to TRBD1 (5 bases). The sequence was collected from an adult in good health. The CDR3: CASSDSYNSPLHF. CDR3 nucleotide sequence: TGTGCCAGCAGTGACAGTTATAATTCACCCCTCCACTTT.